Below, 25 T cell receptor beta chains from the same sample are listed, as sequenced in a study of blood T cell repertoires in COVID-19. Libraries were prepared by immunoSEQ multiplex PCR; TCRdb keeps only in-frame clonotypes and omits some of them. Of about 76,000 clones in the sample, around 86% were seen once. Sample: peripheral blood. All receptors derive from a human donor in a cohort sampled during active COVID-19.

J is TRBJ2-5 and V is TRBV28; 9 positions agree with TRBD2. CDR1 is MDHEN, CDR2 SYDVKM, per germline. This CDR3 spans 21 amino acids. V lost 4 bases to trimming and J lost 2 bases; unmatched junction nucleotides: 23. CDR3 nucleotide sequence: TGTGCCAGCAGTTCCTATTGGACTAGCGAGGAACATCGAGGGGATCAAGAGACCCAGTACTTC. Its protein product is CASSSYWTSEEHRGDQETQYF.

The genes are TRBV10-3 and TRBJ1-1, with 11 bases aligning to TRBD1. The length of the CDR3 is 16 residues. Germline V CDR1 and CDR2: ENHRY, SYGVKD. Losses at the gene ends were 6 bases for V and 4 bases for J; bases not matched to a gene: 10. Here the CDR3 reads CAIRDPGQGVSTEAFF. As DNA, the CDR3 is TGTGCCATCAGGGACCCGGGACAGGGGGTTAGCACTGAAGCTTTCTTT.

V and J are TRBV9 and TRBJ2-7; D is unresolved. The CDR3 length is 14 residues. Germline V gene data show CDR1 as SGDLS and CDR2 as YYNGEE. Trimming took 3 bases from V and 0 from J, leaving 10 bases between them. This chain's CDR3 is CASSAFASSYEQYF. Here the CDR3 DNA reads TGTGCCAGCAGCGCGTTTGCGAGCTCCTACGAGCAGTACTTC.

This chain uses TRBV2 with TRBJ1-4; no firm D call. This CDR3 is built from 15 residues. Trimming took off 0 bases at V and 7 bases at J, with 12 bases between the two ends. In germline, CDR1 is SNHLY, CDR2 FYNNEI. The CDR3 here is CASSEAEEVGEKLFF. The CDR3 bases are TGTGCCAGCAGTGAAGCCGAGGAGGTTGGTGAAAAACTGTTTTTT.

The chain recombines TRBV9 with TRBJ2-3; 7 positions match TRBD2. Unmatched junction bases numbered 5, after V lost 3 bases and J lost 1 base. The CDR3 consists of 15 residues. The V gene's germline CDR1 is SGDLS and CDR2 YYNGEE. The CDR3 loop is CASSAQLAGTDTQYF. The CDR3 region has the DNA TGTGCCAGCAGCGCTCAGCTAGCGGGCACAGATACGCAGTATTTT.

The chain uses TRBV28 and TRBJ2-3, with 10 bases identical to TRBD2. The CDR3 is made up of 16 amino acids. The V gene end was trimmed by 3 bases and the J gene end by 4 bases; junction bases not matched to a gene: 7. Per germline, CDR1 MDHEN and CDR2 SYDVKM. The CDR3 coding sequence is TGTGCCAGCAGTTTCGCCGGAGCGGGGGGGGCAGATACGCAGTATTTT. Its translation is CASSFAGAGGADTQYF.

The chain employs TRBV14 and TRBJ2-7, with D possibly TRBD1 on 5 matching bases. This CDR3 contains 12 residues. The germline V gene encodes CDR1 SGHDN and CDR2 FVKESK. Trimming removed 3 bases at V and 6 bases at J, with 9 bases between. CDR3 residues: CASSQGLGEQYF. CDR3 nucleotides: TGTGCCAGCAGCCAGGGGCTGGGCGAGCAGTACTTC.

The rearrangement links TRBV3-1 (or the pseudogene TRBV3-2) to TRBJ2-7; D is perhaps TRBD1 (5 bases). The CDR3 runs 13 residues. Trimming removed 0 bases from V and 4 bases from J, with 7 bases in between. The germline gives CDR1 LGHDT, CDR2 YNNKEL (reference sequence). In DNA, the CDR3 is TGTGCCAGCAGCCAAGACGACAGATACGAGCAGTACTTC. It yields the protein CASSQDDRYEQYF.

This chain links TRBV5-5 with TRBJ2-1; 12 nucleotides line up with TRBD1. Germline V gene sequence: CDR1 SGHKS, CDR2 YYEKEE (reference sequence). Losses at the gene ends were 4 bases for V and 10 bases for J; bases not matched to a gene: 12. This CDR3 region has 16 residues. The DNA for the CDR3 is TGTGCCAGCAGCCTACGTCCGGGACAGGGGGCGTTGGAGCAGTTCTTC. This encodes CASSLRPGQGALEQFF.

The chain is built from TRBV6-2 or TRBV6-3 and TRBJ1-1; no clear D. CDR1 and CDR2 (germline): MNHEY, SVGEGT. This CDR3 is 13 amino acids long. V was trimmed by 3 bases and J by 1 base, leaving 6 bases between them. The CDR3 region is CASSYSQNTEAFF. CDR3 nucleotide sequence: TGTGCCAGCAGTTATAGTCAGAACACTGAAGCTTTCTTT.

The chain joins TRBV2 to TRBJ2-7, with 12 bases matching TRBD2. V gave up 5 bases and J gave up 7 bases; unmatched junction bases: 9. Germline V lookup: CDR1 SNHLY, CDR2 FYNNEI. The CDR3 contains 15 residues. The DNA of the CDR3 is TGTGCCAGCAGTCGTCTAGCGGGGGGGCCTCGGGAGCAGTACTTC. Amino acids: CASSRLAGGPREQYF.

The chain joins TRBV5-4 to TRBJ2-7; D is perhaps TRBD1 (5 bases). Germline V gene lookup returns CDR1 SGHNT and CDR2 YYREEE (reference sequence). CDR3 length: 14 amino acids. V was shortened by 2 bases and J by 3 bases, with 12 bases between the two germline ends. The CDR3 sequence: CASSFWTQNYEQYF. The CDR3 coding sequence is TGTGCCAGCAGCTTCTGGACACAAAACTACGAGCAGTACTTC.

The V gene is TRBV7-7, the J gene TRBJ2-5; no firm D call. Germline values: CDR1 SSHAT, CDR2 FNYEAQ (reference sequence). V was pared by 1 base and J by 0 bases, with 9 bases between. This CDR3 has 15 residues. The CDR3 reads CASSLGAEYQETQYF. Here the CDR3 DNA reads TGTGCCAGCAGCTTAGGGGCCGAGTACCAAGAGACCCAGTACTTC.

This chain links TRBV12-3 or TRBV12-4 with TRBJ2-3; D is unresolved. The CDR3 spans 11 residues. Trimming shortened V by 6 bases and J by 6 bases, and 7 bases separated the two germline ends. The CDR3 spells CASSPEDTQYF. CDR3 DNA sequence: TGTGCCAGCAGCCCGGAGGATACGCAGTATTTT.

The V call is TRBV27, the J call TRBJ2-1, with 14 bases fitting TRBD2. CDR3 size: 17 residues. Germline-derived CDR1 and CDR2 are MNHEY and SMNVEV (reference sequence). The J segment lost 7 bases and the V segment lost 4 bases, leaving 9 bases of the junction unmatched. The CDR3 protein is CASSSMRTSGGSNEQFF. The DNA for the CDR3 is TGTGCCAGCAGTTCTATGAGGACTAGCGGGGGGTCAAATGAGCAGTTCTTC.

This clone has more than one count but fewer than ten. The CDR3 is CASSSGSGGNEKLFF. The CDR3 nucleotides are TGTGCCAGCAGCTCAGGGTCAGGGGGCAATGAAAAACTGTTTTTT. This rearrangement joins TRBV7-9 to TRBJ1-4; 8 nucleotides align to TRBD1. V lost 4 bases, J lost 5 bases, and 6 bases stayed unmatched. The CDR3 consists of 15 residues. In germline, CDR1 is SEHNR, CDR2 FQNEAQ (reference sequence).

As concerns this clone: The same CDR3 arises from other DNA sequences in this sample as well. The chain has TRBV5-1 and TRBJ2-2; 9 nucleotides agree with TRBD2. With V trimmed by 1 base and J by 6 bases, 7 bases remained unmatched. This CDR3 contains 16 residues. The germline V gene encodes CDR1 SGHRS and CDR2 YFSETQ. The chain's CDR3 is CASSLNRGGGAGELFF. The CDR3 nucleotides are TGCGCCAGCAGCTTGAATCGCGGGGGGGGCGCCGGGGAGCTGTTTTTT.

This chain connects TRBV23-1 to TRBJ2-5; 7 bases match TRBD2. TRBV23-1 is an open reading frame, and its role is uncertain. The J segment lost 1 base and the V segment lost 1 base, leaving 6 bases of the junction unmatched. CDR3 size: 16 residues. The CDR3 is CASSQWEGRIQETQYF. As DNA, the CDR3 is TGCGCCAGCAGTCAATGGGAGGGGAGGATCCAAGAGACCCAGTACTTC.

The V call is TRBV5-1, the J call TRBJ1-3, with TRBD1 matching over 10 bases. V gave up 3 bases and J gave up 0 bases; unmatched junction bases: 6. CDR3 length: 17 residues. Germline CDR1 and CDR2: SGHRS and YFSETQ. The CDR3 is CASSSSTGGSSGNTIYF. For the CDR3, the DNA is TGCGCCAGCAGCTCCTCGACAGGGGGCAGCTCTGGAAACACCATATATTTT.

The genes are TRBV29-1 and TRBJ1-5; unclear D gene. Germline CDR1 is SQVTM and CDR2 is ANQGSEA. V was cut by 4 bases and J by 8 bases, with 12 bases left in between. The CDR3 contains 12 residues. CDR3 sequence: CSVAGAGEPQHF. The CDR3 bases are TGCAGCGTTGCCGGTGCCGGGGAGCCCCAGCATTTT.

CDR3 sequence reads: CASSHRAGGEDTQYF. The CDR3 DNA is TGCGCCAGCAGCCACAGAGCGGGGGGGGAAGATACGCAGTATTTT. The rearrangement links TRBV4-3 to TRBJ2-3; 10 nucleotides line up with TRBD2. V lost 3 bases and J lost 5; bases outside the gene matches: 5. The CDR3 runs 15 residues. Germline lookup yields CDR1 LGHNA and CDR2 YSLEER.

This clone was seen just once. The chain links TRBV4-2 to TRBJ2-3; 7 positions match TRBD2. V lost 1 base to trimming and J lost 5 bases; unmatched junction nucleotides: 3. Germline V gene lookup returns CDR1 LGHNA and CDR2 YNFKEQ. This CDR3 has 14 amino acids. CDR3 sequence (DNA): TGTGCCAGCAGCCAAGGACTAGCCAAAGATACGCAGTATTTT. This translates into CASSQGLAKDTQYF.

This clone was found a few times. This chain connects TRBV5-5 to TRBJ1-3, with a tentative D call TRBD1 (6 bases). The CDR3 runs to 15 residues. Deletions cut 4 bases from V and 4 bases from J, with 15 bases between. CDR1 is SGHKS and CDR2 is YYEKEE in the germline V gene (reference sequence). CDR3: CASSRTGRGGNTIYF. Written as DNA, the CDR3 is TGTGCCAGCAGCCGAACAGGGCGAGGGGGAAACACCATATATTTT.

The chain carries TRBV7-9 and TRBJ2-1; weak D call: TRBD1 (5 bases). The CDR3 is 17 residues long. The V end lost 4 bases, the J end lost 4 bases, and 20 bases lay between the germline ends. Germline V gene data show CDR1 as SEHNR and CDR2 as FQNEAQ (reference sequence). CDR3 DNA sequence: TGTGCCAGCAGCTCAACCCCCTCCATGGACATTTACAATGAGCAGTTCTTC. Translating it yields CASSSTPSMDIYNEQFF.

This chain connects TRBV4-2 to TRBJ1-1; D is possibly TRBD1 (5 bases). The germline V gene has CDR1 LGHNA and CDR2 YNFKEQ. The CDR3 is 14 residues long. Trimming stripped 7 bases from V and 7 bases from J, with 19 bases between. In DNA form, the CDR3 reads TGTGCCAGCATTAATCTCAGGTCCCAGGGTGAAGCTTTCTTT. Protein product: CASINLRSQGEAFF.